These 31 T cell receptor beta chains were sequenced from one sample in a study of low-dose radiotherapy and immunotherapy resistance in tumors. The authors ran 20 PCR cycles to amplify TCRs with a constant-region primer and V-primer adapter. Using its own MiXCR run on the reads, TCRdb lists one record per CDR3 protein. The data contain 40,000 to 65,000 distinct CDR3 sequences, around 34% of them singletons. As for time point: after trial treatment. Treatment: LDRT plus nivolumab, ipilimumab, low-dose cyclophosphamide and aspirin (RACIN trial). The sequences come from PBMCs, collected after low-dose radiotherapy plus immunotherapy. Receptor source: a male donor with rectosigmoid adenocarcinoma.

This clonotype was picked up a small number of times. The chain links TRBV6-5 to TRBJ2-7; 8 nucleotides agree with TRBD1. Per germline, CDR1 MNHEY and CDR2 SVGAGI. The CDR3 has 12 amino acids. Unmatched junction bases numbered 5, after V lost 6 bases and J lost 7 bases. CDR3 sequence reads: CASRTGAEEQYF. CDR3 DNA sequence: TGTGCCAGCAGGACAGGGGCGGAGGAGCAGTACTTC.

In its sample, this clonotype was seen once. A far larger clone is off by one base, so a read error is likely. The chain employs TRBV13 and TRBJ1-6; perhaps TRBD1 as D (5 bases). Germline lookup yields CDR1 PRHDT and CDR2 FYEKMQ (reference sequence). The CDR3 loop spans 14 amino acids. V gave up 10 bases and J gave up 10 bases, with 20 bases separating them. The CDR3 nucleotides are TGTGCCACCAACAGATCCAGGGAAGGATCACCCCTCCACTTT. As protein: CATNRSREGSPLHF. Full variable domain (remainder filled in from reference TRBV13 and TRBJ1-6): AAGVIQSPRHLIKEKRETATLKCYPIPRHDTVYWYQQGPGQDPQFLISFYEKMQSDKGSIPDRFSAQQFSDYHSELNMSSLELGDSALYFCATNRSREGSPLHFGNGTRLTVT.

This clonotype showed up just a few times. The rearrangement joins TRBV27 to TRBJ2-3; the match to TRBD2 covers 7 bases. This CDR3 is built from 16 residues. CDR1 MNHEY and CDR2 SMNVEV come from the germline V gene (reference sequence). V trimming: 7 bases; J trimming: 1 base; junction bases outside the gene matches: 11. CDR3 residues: CASTSPALAGTDTQYF. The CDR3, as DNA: TGTGCCAGCACCTCCCCGGCGCTAGCGGGCACAGATACGCAGTATTTT.

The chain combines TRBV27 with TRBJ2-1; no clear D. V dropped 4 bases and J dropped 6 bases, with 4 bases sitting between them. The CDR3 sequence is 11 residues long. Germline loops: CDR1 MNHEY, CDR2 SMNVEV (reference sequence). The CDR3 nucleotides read TGTGCCAGCAGTTATTGCAATGAGCAGTTCTTC. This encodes CASSYCNEQFF.

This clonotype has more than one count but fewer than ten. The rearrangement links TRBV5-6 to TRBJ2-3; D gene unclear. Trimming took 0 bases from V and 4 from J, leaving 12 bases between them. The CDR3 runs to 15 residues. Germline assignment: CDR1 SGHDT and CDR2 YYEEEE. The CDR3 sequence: CASSLVQAGPDTQYF. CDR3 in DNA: TGTGCCAGCAGCTTGGTGCAGGCAGGCCCAGATACGCAGTATTTT.

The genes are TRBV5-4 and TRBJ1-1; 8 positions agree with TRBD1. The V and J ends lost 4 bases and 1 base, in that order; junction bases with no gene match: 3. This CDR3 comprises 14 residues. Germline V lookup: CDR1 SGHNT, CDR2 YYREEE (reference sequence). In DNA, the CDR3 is TGTGCCAGCAGCGCCGGGACAGGGAACACTGAAGCTTTCTTT. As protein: CASSAGTGNTEAFF.

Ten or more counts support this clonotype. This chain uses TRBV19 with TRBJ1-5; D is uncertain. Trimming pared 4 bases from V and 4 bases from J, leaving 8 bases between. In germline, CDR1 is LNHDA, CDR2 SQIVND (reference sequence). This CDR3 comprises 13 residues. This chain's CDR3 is CASSTGNNQPQHF. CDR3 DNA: TGTGCCAGTAGTACCGGTAATAATCAGCCCCAGCATTTT.

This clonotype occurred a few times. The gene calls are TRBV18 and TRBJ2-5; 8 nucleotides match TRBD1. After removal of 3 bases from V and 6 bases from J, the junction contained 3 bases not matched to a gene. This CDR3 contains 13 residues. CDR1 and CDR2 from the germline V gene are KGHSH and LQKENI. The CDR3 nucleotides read TGTGCCAGCTCACCGGACAGGGACCAGACCCAGTACTTC. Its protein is CASSPDRDQTQYF.

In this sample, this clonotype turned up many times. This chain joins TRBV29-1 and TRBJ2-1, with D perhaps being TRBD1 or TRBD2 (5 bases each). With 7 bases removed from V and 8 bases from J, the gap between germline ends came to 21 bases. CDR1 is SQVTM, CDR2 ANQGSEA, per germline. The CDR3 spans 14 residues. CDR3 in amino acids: CSGGSVAARDEQFF. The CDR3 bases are TGCAGCGGGGGGAGCGTGGCAGCAAGGGATGAGCAGTTCTTC.

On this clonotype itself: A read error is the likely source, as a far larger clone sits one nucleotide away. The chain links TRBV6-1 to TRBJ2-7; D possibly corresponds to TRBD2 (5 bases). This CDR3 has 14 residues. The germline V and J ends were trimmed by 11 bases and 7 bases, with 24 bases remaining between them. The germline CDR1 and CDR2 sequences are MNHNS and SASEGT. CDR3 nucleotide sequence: TGTGCCGGTAGGGAGCGTAGTTCCTACAATGAGCAGTACTTC. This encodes CAGRERSSYNEQYF.

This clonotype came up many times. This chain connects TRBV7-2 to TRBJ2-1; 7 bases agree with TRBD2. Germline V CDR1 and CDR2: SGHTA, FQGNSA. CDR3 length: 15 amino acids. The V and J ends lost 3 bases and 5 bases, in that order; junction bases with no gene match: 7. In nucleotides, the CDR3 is TGTGCCAGCAGCTTTAGGGCGGGAGAGAACAATGAGCAGTTCTTC. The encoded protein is CASSFRAGENNEQFF.

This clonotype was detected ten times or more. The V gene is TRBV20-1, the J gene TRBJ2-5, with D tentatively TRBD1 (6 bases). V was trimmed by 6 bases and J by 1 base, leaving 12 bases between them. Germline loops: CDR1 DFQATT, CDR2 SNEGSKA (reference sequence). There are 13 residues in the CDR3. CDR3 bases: TGCAGTGCAATTACAGGGATCCAAGAGACCCAGTACTTC. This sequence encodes CSAITGIQETQYF.

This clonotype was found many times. In DNA form, the CDR3 reads TGCGCCAGCACCTCACGGACATACACAGATACGCAGTATTTT. Translating it yields CASTSRTYTDTQYF. The chain uses TRBV5-1 and TRBJ2-3; maybe TRBD1 (5 bases). V lost 6 bases, J lost 2 bases, and 13 bases lay in between. CDR1 is SGHRS and CDR2 is YFSETQ in the germline V gene. The CDR3 has 14 residues. The full variable domain, rest sourced from reference TRBV5-1 and TRBJ2-3, is KAGVTQTPRYLIKTRGQQVTLSCSPISGHRSVSWYQQTPGQGLQFLFEYFSETQRNKGNFPGRFSGRQFSNSRSEMNVSTLELGDSALYLCASTSRTYTDTQYFGPGTRLTVL.

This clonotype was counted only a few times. The DNA of the CDR3 is TGTGCCAGCAGCTTGAGGGGGACGGGACTAGCGGAACTAGCCAAAAACATTCAGTACTTC. Amino acids: CASSLRGTGLAELAKNIQYF. This rearrangement joins TRBV5-6 to TRBJ2-4; 11 bases match TRBD2. Looked up from germline, CDR1 is SGHDT and CDR2 is YYEEEE. Trimming removed 1 base from V and 0 bases from J; junction bases left unmatched: 12. CDR3 length: 20 residues.

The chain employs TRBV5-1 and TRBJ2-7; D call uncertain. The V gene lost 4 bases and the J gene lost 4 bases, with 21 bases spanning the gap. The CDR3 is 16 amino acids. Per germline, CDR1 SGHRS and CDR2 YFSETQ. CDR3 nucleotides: TGCGCCAGCAGCGTTGGCAATAACTACCCCCCATACGAGCAGTACTTC. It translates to CASSVGNNYPPYEQYF.

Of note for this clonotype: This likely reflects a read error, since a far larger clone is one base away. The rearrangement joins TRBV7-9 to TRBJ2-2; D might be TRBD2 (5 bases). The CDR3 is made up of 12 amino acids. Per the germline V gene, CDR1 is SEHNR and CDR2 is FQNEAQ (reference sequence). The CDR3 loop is CASSSWPGELLF. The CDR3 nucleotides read TGTGCCAGCAGCTCCTGGCCCGGGGAGCTGCTTTTT.

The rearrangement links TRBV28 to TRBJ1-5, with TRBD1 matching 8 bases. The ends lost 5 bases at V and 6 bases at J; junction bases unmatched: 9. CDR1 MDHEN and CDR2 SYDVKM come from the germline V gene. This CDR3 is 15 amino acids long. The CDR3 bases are TGTGCCAGCAGTCCGGACAGGGTAGAGGTTCAGCCCCAGCATTTT. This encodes CASSPDRVEVQPQHF.

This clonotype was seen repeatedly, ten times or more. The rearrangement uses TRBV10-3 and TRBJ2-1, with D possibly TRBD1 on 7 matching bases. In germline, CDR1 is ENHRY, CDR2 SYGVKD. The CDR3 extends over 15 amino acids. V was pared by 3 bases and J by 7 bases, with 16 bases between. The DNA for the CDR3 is TGTGCCATCAGTGAAAGGGTTCAGGGGGGTAATGAGCAGTTCTTC. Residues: CAISERVQGGNEQFF.

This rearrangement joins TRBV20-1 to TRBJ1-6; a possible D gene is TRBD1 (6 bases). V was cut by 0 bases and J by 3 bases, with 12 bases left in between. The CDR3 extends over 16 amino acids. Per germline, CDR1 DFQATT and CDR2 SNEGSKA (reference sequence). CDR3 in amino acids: CSARDSRDNYNSPLHF. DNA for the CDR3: TGCAGTGCTAGAGATTCAAGGGACAACTATAATTCACCCCTCCACTTT.

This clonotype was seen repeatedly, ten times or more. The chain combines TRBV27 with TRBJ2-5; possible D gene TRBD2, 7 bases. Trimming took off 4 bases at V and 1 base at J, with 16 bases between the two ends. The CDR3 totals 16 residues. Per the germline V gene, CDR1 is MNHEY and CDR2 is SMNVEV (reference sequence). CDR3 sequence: CASSSRRRGGQETQYF. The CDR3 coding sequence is TGTGCCAGCAGTTCCCGGAGGAGGGGGGGCCAAGAGACCCAGTACTTC.

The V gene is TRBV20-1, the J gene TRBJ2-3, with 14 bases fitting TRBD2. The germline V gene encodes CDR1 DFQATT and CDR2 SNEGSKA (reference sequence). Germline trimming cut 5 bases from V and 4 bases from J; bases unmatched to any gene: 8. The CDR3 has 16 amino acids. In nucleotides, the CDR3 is TGCAGTGCTGCCGGACTAGCGGGAGGTAGGGCAGATACGCAGTATTTT. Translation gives CSAAGLAGGRADTQYF.

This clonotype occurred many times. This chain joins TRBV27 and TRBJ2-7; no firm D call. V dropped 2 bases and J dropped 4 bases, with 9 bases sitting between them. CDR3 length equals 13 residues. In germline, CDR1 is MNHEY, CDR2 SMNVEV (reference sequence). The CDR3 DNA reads TGTGCCAGCAGTTTAGGGGATTTGTACGAGCAGTACTTC. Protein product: CASSLGDLYEQYF.

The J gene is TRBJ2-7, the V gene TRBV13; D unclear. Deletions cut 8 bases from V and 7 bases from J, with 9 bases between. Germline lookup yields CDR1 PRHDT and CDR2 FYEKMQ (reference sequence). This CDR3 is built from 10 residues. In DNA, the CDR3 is TGTGCCAGCGCTGCCCTGGAGCAGTACTTC. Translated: CASAALEQYF.

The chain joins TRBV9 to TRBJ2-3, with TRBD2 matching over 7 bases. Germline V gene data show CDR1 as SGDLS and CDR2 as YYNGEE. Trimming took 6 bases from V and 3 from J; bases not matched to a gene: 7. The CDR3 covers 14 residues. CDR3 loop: CASNERGTTDTQYF. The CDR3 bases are TGTGCCAGCAACGAGCGGGGCACTACAGATACGCAGTATTTT.

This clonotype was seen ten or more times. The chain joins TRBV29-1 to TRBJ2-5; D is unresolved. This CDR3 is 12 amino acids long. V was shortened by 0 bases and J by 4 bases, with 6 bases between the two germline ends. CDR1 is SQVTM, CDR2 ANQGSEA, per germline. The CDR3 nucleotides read TGCAGCGTTGAAGATTTGGCAGAGACCCAGTACTTC. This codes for CSVEDLAETQYF. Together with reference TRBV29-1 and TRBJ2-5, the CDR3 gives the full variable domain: SAVISQKPSRDICQRGTSLTIQCQVDSQVTMMFWYRQQPGQSLTLIATANQGSEATYESGFVIDKFPISRPNLTFSTLTVSNMSPEDSSIYLCSVEDLAETQYFGPGTRLLVL.

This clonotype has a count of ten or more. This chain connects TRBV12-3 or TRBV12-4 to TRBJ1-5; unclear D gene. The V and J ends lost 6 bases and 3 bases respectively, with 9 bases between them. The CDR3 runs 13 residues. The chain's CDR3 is CASREGSNQPQHF. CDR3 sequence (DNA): TGTGCCAGCAGGGAAGGTTCCAATCAGCCCCAGCATTTT.

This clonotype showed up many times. CDR3 nucleotides: TGTGCCAGCAGCGTAGGAGCGGGGGTTTACGAGCAGTACTTC. This codes for CASSVGAGVYEQYF. The J gene is TRBJ2-7, the V gene TRBV9; 8 nucleotides match TRBD2. Germline V CDR1 and CDR2: SGDLS, YYNGEE. Losses at the gene ends were 0 bases for V and 4 bases for J; bases not matched to a gene: 3. This CDR3 has 14 amino acids.

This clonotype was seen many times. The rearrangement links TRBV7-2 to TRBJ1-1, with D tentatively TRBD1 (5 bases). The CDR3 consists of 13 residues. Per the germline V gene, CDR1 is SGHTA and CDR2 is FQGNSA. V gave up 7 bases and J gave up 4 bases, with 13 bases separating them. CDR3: CASTGRGPTEAFF. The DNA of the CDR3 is TGTGCCAGCACCGGTAGGGGCCCCACTGAAGCTTTCTTT.

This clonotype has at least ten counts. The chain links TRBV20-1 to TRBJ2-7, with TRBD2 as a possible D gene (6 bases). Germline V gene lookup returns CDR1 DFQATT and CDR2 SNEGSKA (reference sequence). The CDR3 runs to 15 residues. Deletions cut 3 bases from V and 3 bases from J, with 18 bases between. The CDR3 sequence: CSASSGGSFGYEQYF. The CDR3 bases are TGCAGTGCTAGTTCCGGGGGTTCCTTCGGCTACGAGCAGTACTTC.

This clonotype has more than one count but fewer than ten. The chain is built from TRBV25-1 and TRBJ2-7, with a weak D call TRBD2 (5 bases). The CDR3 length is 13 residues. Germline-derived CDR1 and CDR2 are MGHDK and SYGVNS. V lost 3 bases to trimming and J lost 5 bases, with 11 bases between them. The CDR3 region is CASSDIREDEQYF. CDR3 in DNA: TGTGCCAGCAGTGATATTCGGGAAGACGAGCAGTACTTC.

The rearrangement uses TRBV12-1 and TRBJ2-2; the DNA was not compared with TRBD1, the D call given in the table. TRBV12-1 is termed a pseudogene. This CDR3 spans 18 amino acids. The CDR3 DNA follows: TGTGCCAGCAGCTTATCGGGACAGGGAGGTCGATACACCGGGGAGCTGTTTTTT. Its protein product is CASSLSGQGGRYTGELFF.